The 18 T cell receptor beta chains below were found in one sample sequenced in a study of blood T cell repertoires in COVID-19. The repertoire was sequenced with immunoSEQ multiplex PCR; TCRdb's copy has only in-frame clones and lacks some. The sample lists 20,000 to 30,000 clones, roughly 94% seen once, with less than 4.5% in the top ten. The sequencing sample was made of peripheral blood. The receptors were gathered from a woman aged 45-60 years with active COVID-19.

CDR3 region: CASSSIYRGRGETQYF. The CDR3 nucleotides are TGCGCCAGCAGCTCGATTTACAGGGGGAGAGGAGAGACCCAGTACTTC. The rearrangement joins TRBV5-1 to TRBJ2-5; 8 bases are shared with TRBD1. This CDR3 has 16 amino acids. Germline lookup yields CDR1 SGHRS and CDR2 YFSETQ. With V trimmed by 3 bases and J by 4 bases, 11 bases remained unmatched.

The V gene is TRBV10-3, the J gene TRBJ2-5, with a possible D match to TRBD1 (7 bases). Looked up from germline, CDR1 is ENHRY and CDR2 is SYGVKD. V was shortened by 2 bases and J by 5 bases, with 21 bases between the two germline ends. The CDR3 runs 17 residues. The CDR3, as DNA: TGTGCCATCAGTGAGAATCGACAGGGCGGGAATTCGGAGACCCAGTACTTC. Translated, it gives CAISENRQGGNSETQYF.

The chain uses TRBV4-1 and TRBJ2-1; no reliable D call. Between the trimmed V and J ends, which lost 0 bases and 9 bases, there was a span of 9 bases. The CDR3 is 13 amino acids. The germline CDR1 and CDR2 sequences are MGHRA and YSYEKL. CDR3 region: CASSQELSREQFF. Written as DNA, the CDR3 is TGCGCCAGCAGCCAAGAACTTAGCCGTGAGCAGTTCTTC.

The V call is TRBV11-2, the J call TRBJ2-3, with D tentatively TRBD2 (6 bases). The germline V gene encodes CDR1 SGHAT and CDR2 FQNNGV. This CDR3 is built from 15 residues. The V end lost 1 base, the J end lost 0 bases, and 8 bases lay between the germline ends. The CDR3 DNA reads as TGTGCCAGCAGCTTAGCGGGGACTAGCACAGATACGCAGTATTTT. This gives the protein CASSLAGTSTDTQYF.

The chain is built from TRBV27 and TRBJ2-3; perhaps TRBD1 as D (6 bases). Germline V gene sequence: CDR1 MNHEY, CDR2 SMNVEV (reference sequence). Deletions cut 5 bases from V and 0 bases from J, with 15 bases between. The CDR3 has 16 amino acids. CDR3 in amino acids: CASSGTLGTSTDTQYF. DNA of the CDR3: TGTGCCAGCAGTGGGACACTAGGAACTAGCACAGATACGCAGTATTTT.

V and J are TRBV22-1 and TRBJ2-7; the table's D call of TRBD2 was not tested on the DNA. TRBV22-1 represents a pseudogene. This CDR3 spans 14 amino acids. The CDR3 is CPGSAPGPSYEQYF. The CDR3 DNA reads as TGTCCTGGGAGCGCACCCGGTCCCTCCTACGAGCAGTACTTC.

As DNA, the CDR3 is TGTGCCAGCAGCTCACTAGCGGCCGAGGTAGATACGCAGTATTTT. This encodes CASSSLAAEVDTQYF. The chain recombines TRBV7-6 with TRBJ2-3, with TRBD2 matching over 8 bases. Germline V gene data show CDR1 as SGHVS and CDR2 as FNYEAQ. CDR3 length: 15 residues. Trimming took 4 bases from V and 5 from J; bases not matched to a gene: 8.

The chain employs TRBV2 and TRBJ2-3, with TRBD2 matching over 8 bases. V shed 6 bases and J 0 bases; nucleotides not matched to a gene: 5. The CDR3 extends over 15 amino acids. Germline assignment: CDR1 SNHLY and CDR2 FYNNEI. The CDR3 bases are TGTGCCAGCAGGACCGCGGGGGGCAGCACAGATACGCAGTATTTT. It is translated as CASRTAGGSTDTQYF.

The chain's CDR3 is CASSRVPGQGGDEKLFF. CDR3 DNA: TGTGCCAGCAGCCGAGTCCCGGGACAGGGTGGGGATGAAAAACTGTTTTTT. This chain uses TRBV3-1 (or the pseudogene TRBV3-2) with TRBJ1-4, with 9 positions matching TRBD1. The germline V gene has CDR1 LGHDT and CDR2 YNNKEL (reference sequence). The CDR3 totals 17 residues. The ends lost 4 bases at V and 6 bases at J; junction bases unmatched: 12.

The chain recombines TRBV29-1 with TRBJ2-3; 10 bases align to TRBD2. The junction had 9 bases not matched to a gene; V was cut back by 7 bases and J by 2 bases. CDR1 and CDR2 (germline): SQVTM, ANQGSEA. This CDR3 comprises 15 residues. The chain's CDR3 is CSGREGTSDTDTQYF. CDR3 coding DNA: TGCAGCGGACGTGAGGGGACTAGCGACACAGATACGCAGTATTTT.

CDR3 amino acids: CASSQTARSPDTIYF. CDR3 nucleotides: TGTGCCAGCAGCCAAACTGCAAGGAGCCCGGACACCATATATTTT. The V gene is TRBV11-2, the J gene TRBJ1-3, with no clear D. The CDR3 is made up of 15 amino acids. Germline CDR1 and CDR2: SGHAT and FQNNGV. Trimming took off 5 bases at V and 8 bases at J, with 19 bases between the two ends.

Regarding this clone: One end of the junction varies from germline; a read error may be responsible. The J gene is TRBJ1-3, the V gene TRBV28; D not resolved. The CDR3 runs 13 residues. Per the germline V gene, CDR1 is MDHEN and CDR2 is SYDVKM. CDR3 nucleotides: TGTGCCAGCGGTTTTCGCTCTGGAAACACCATATATTTT. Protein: CASGFRSGNTIYF.

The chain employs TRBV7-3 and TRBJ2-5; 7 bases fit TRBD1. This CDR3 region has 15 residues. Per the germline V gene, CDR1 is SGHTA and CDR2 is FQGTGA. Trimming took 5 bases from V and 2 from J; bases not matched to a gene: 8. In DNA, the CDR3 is TGTGCCAGCAGCCCCCAGGGGGTTCGGCAAGAGACCCAGTACTTC. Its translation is CASSPQGVRQETQYF. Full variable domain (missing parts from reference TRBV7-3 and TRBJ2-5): GAGVSQTPSNKVTEKGKYVELRCDPISGHTALYWYRQSLGQGPEFLIYFQGTGAADDSGLPNDRFFAVRPEGSVSTLKIQRTERGDSAVYLCASSPQGVRQETQYFGPGTRLLVL.

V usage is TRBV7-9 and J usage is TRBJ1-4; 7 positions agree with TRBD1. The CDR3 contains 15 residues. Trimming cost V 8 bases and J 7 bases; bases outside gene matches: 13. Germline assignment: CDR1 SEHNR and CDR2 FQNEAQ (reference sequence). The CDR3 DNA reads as TGTGCCAGCGAACCCTCAGGGGGATGGGGTGAAAAACTGTTTTTT. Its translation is CASEPSGGWGEKLFF.

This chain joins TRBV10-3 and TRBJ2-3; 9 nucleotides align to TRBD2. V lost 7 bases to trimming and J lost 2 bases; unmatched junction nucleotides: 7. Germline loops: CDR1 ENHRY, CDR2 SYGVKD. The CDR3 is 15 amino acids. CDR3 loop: CAITSLAGPTDTQYF. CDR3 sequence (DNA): TGTGCCATCACTAGCCTAGCGGGACCCACAGATACGCAGTATTTT.

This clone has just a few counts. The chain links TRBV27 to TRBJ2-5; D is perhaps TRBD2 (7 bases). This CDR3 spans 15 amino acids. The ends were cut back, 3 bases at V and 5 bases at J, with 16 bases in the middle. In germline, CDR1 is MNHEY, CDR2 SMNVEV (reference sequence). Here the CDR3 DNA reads TGTGCCAGCAGTTTCTTCGGGGGGCGCGGGGAGACCCAGTACTTC. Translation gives CASSFFGGRGETQYF.

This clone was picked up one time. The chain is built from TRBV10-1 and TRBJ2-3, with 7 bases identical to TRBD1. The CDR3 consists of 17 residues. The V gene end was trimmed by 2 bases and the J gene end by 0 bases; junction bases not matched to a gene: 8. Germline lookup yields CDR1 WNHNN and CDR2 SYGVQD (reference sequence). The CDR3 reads CASSERLPQGSTDTQYF. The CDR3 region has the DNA TGCGCCAGCAGTGAGCGACTTCCACAGGGGAGCACAGATACGCAGTATTTT.

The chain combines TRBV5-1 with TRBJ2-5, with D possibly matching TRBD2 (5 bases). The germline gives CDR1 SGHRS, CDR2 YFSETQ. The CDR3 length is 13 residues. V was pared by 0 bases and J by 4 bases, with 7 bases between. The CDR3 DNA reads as TGCGCCAGCAGCTTGGGGCTAGCAGAGACCCAGTACTTC. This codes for CASSLGLAETQYF.